One sample yielded the 12 T cell receptor beta chains listed below, sequenced in a study of CD8+ T cells in alopecia areata. The treatment here: oral pan-JAK inhibitor, 5-10 mg twice daily. After isolation, RNA underwent reverse transcription to generate cDNA as the sequencing template. Clones were read by immunoSEQ multiplex PCR, and TCRdb kept only the in-frame ones, dropping some. The sample shows about 270,000 clones, over 45% of them seen only once. The specimen comprised CD4+ T cells sorted from blood, sampled around week 54, from a patient treated with tofacitinib. These receptors were taken from a human donor with alopecia areata.

The V call is TRBV29-1, the J call TRBJ2-1, with 11 bases matching TRBD2. Trimming at V came to 8 bases and at J to 3 bases, leaving 12 bases not matched to a gene. CDR3 length: 16 amino acids. Germline CDR1 and CDR2: SQVTM and ANQGSEA. The CDR3 spells CSSQGVAGGFYNEQFF. In nucleotides, the CDR3 is TGCAGCTCGCAAGGGGTAGCGGGGGGGTTCTACAATGAGCAGTTCTTC.

This clone was recorded a few times. This sequence joins TRBV20-1 and TRBJ2-7, with D hard to call. V dropped 2 bases and J dropped 7 bases, with 6 bases sitting between them. The CDR3 runs 10 residues. CDR1 and CDR2 from the germline V gene are DFQATT and SNEGSKA (reference sequence). The CDR3 DNA reads TGCAGTGCTAGACGCGAGGAGCAGTACTTC. Amino acid sequence: CSARREEQYF.

A single count supports this clone. The chain links TRBV25-1 to TRBJ2-1; no clear D gene. Trimming stripped 1 base from V and 3 bases from J, with 19 bases between. CDR3 length: 18 amino acids. The germline V gene has CDR1 MGHDK and CDR2 SYGVNS. The CDR3 sequence: CASSESRSSRSFYNEQFF. The CDR3 DNA reads TGTGCCAGCAGTGAATCCCGGAGTTCCAGGAGTTTCTACAATGAGCAGTTCTTC.

This clone has more than one count but fewer than ten. This chain connects TRBV5-1 to TRBJ2-5; the match to TRBD1 covers 8 bases. CDR1 is SGHRS, CDR2 YFSETQ, per germline. V shed 0 bases, J shed 5 bases, and the junction held 6 bases outside the gene matches. CDR3 length equals 15 residues. CDR3 nucleotide sequence: TGCGCCAGCAGCTTGGGCGGACAGGGCCGGGAGACCCAGTACTTC. It specifies CASSLGGQGRETQYF.

V gene TRBV27 combines with J gene TRBJ1-1; D gene uncertain. This CDR3 comprises 11 residues. V was shortened by 6 bases and J by 1 base, with 3 bases between the two germline ends. Germline V lookup: CDR1 MNHEY, CDR2 SMNVEV (reference sequence). CDR3 in DNA: TGTGCCAGCAGGAGGAACACTGAAGCTTTCTTT. It yields the protein CASRRNTEAFF.

CDR3 nucleotide sequence: TGTGCCAGCAGTCGGCGGGGTCCCAATCAGCCCCAGCATTTT. Translating it yields CASSRRGPNQPQHF. The V call is TRBV25-1, the J call TRBJ1-5; D uncertain. Germline lookup yields CDR1 MGHDK and CDR2 SYGVNS. This CDR3 is built from 14 residues. The ends were cut back, 5 bases at V and 3 bases at J, with 11 bases in the middle.

The CDR3 sequence is CSVTGFAYEQYF. CDR3 DNA sequence: TGCAGCGTTACAGGGTTCGCCTACGAGCAGTACTTC. The rearrangement uses TRBV29-1 and TRBJ2-7, with D possibly TRBD1 on 6 matching bases. This CDR3 is built from 12 residues. V lost 5 bases to trimming and J lost 2 bases, with 10 bases between them. The germline V gene encodes CDR1 SQVTM and CDR2 ANQGSEA.

This rearrangement joins TRBV30 to TRBJ1-5, with D possibly matching TRBD1 (5 bases). Germline V gene sequence: CDR1 GTSNPN, CDR2 SVGIG (reference sequence). The ends were cut back, 0 bases at V and 3 bases at J, with 21 bases in the middle. The CDR3 has 18 amino acids. This CDR3 is CAWSVRRESRALNQPQHF. CDR3 DNA sequence: TGTGCCTGGAGTGTACGGCGGGAGAGCAGGGCGCTCAATCAGCCCCAGCATTTT.

Only a few counts were recorded for this clone. This chain links TRBV4-2 with TRBJ2-5; 10 bases are shared with TRBD2. The germline CDR1 and CDR2 sequences are LGHNA and YNFKEQ. There are 17 residues in the CDR3. V lost 1 base, J lost 5 bases, and 10 bases stayed unmatched. CDR3 DNA: TGTGCCAGCAGCCAAGCGCGGAGCGGGGGGGTCGGTGAGACCCAGTACTTC. Its protein is CASSQARSGGVGETQYF.

In this sample, this clone turned up a few times. V is TRBV7-2 and J is TRBJ2-1; 10 bases match TRBD2. Germline CDR1 SGHTA, CDR2 FQGNSA. J lost 4 bases, V lost 1 base, and 1 base had no gene match. This CDR3 has 15 residues. The CDR3 bases are TGTGCCAGCAGCTTAGGGGGACTAGCGTACAATGAGCAGTTCTTC. This codes for CASSLGGLAYNEQFF.

J is TRBJ1-2 and V is TRBV4-2, with D perhaps TRBD1 (5 bases). The germline V and J ends were trimmed by 1 base and 4 bases, with 16 bases remaining between them. CDR1 is LGHNA, CDR2 YNFKEQ, per germline. This CDR3 spans 16 amino acids. The DNA for the CDR3 is TGTGCCAGCAGCCAAGGGGGTCAGGGAGAGAGCTATGGCTACACCTTC. Its translation is CASSQGGQGESYGYTF.

This clone has only a few counts. V usage is TRBV6-6 and J usage is TRBJ1-1; D uncertain. This CDR3 has 13 amino acids. The V end lost 7 bases, the J end lost 7 bases, and 16 bases lay between the germline ends. Germline V gene lookup returns CDR1 MNHNY and CDR2 SVGAGI (reference sequence). The CDR3: CASINGPAGEAFF. The CDR3 bases are TGTGCCAGCATTAACGGTCCCGCAGGTGAAGCTTTCTTT.